This T cell receptor (beta chain) was identified during a study of shared T cell receptors in the human thymus. Trimming pared 4 bases from V and 8 bases from J, leaving 22 bases between. Germline V gene sequence: CDR1 SGHKS, CDR2 YYEKEE (reference sequence). CDR3 size: 16 residues. This clone was seen just once. Generated by immunoSEQ multiplex PCR, the TCRdb table keeps only in-frame clones and is missing some. The table shows about 380,000 clones, with just under 95% occurring only once. This receptor was identified in a human donor. The material sequenced was thymocytes. The rearrangement uses TRBV5-5 and TRBJ2-1; tentatively, D is TRBD2 (6 bases). The CDR3, as DNA: TGTGCCAGCAGCCCTTCTACTGGGCGGGAAGGCGATGAGCAGTTCTTC. It translates to CASSPSTGREGDEQFF. The variable domain in full, with the rest retrieved from reference TRBV5-5 and TRBJ2-1, is DAGVTQSPTHLIKTRGQQVTLRCSPISGHKSVSWYQQVLGQGPQFIFQYYEKEERGRGNFPDRFSARQFPNYSSELNVNALLLGDSALYLCASSPSTGREGDEQFFGPGTRLTVL.